The rows below give T cell receptor beta chains drawn from one sample of a study of T-cell memory formation after mild COVID-19. MiXCR, applied by TCRdb to the 5' RACE reads, yields one record per CDR3 protein. Of hundreds of thousands of distinct CDR3 sequences in the sample, about a sixth were seen once. The sequenced material came from PBMCs or a T cell subset sorted from them (not recorded which). These receptors were collected from an adult woman who had mild COVID-19 (a few samples of this study predate the infection). Cell type and time point are not known. Each CDR3 is given with its conserved first and last residue. The order of the fields is V gene, J gene, clone size, D gene, CDR3 DNA, CDR3 protein. The D gene is left open where the match is weak. A clone size is listed for some rows: how often the clone was seen (once, few, many), or a class if it is expanded.

TRBV6-5	TRBJ2-3	few	NA	TGTGCCAGCAGACCCCGGGGTGGGAGTCAAGATACGCAGTATTTT	CASRPRGGSQDTQYF
TRBV12-3/TRBV12-4	TRBJ2-5	NA	TRBD2	TGTGCCAGCAGATATAGCGGGGGGCACCAAGAGACCCAGTACTTC	CASRYSGGHQETQYF
TRBV27	TRBJ2-1	NA	NA	TGTGCCAGCAGTTTATCTGCCGGAGTAGCGCCGACCTACAATGAGCAGTTCTTC	CASSLSAGVAPTYNEQFF
TRBV7-9	TRBJ2-2	NA	TRBD2	TGTGCCAGCAGCTTAGACCGGTTCGGACTAGCGAGCACCGGGGAGCTGTTTTTT	CASSLDRFGLASTGELFF
TRBV7-8	TRBJ2-1	few	TRBD2	TGTGCCAGCAGCTTAGCTTACGGACTAGCGGGGTCGGTTAGGATTGAGCAGTTCTTC	CASSLAYGLAGSVRIEQFF
TRBV19	TRBJ2-7	few	NA	TGTGCCAGTAGTATACGAGGGCTTAGCTCCTACGAGCAGTACTTC	CASSIRGLSSYEQYF
TRBV29-1	TRBJ2-7	few	TRBD1	TGCAGCGTCTGGACAGGCTCCTACGAGCAGTACTTC	CSVWTGSYEQYF
TRBV5-1	TRBJ2-1	NA	TRBD2	TGCGCCAGCAGCTTGAGGACTAGCGGGGGGCCTGACCAGTTCTTC	CASSLRTSGGPDQFF
TRBV2	TRBJ1-1	few	NA	TGTGCCAGCAGTGAAGGTGAGGGGAACACTGAAGCTTTCTTT	CASSEGEGNTEAFF
TRBV27	TRBJ2-3	NA	TRBD1	TGTGCCAGCAGTCCCAGGACAGGGGGCACAGATACGCAGTATTTT	CASSPRTGGTDTQYF
TRBV18	TRBJ1-1	few	TRBD1	TGTGCCAGCTCACCGTACGGACAGGGGGACACTGAAGCTTTCTTT	CASSPYGQGDTEAFF
TRBV29-1	TRBJ1-2	NA	NA	TGCAGCGTTGAAGACAGGGCTCCTGGCTACACCTTC	CSVEDRAPGYTF
TRBV6-5	TRBJ2-7	NA	NA	TGTGCCAGCAGCAAGGATAGTAGGACCCAGCAGTACTTC	CASSKDSRTQQYF
TRBV24-1	TRBJ2-1	few	TRBD2	TGTGCCACCTCCAGGACTAGCGGCACACGGAATGAGCAGTTCTTC	CATSRTSGTRNEQFF
TRBV12-3/TRBV12-4	TRBJ2-1	NA	NA	TGTGCCAGCAGTTTTATGTTATTCGATGAGCAGTTCTTC	CASSFMLFDEQFF
TRBV3-1	TRBJ1-6	few	NA	TGTGCCAGCAGCCTAGGGCAGGGTGGTTCACCCCTCCACTTT	CASSLGQGGSPLHF
TRBV7-9	TRBJ2-7	few	TRBD2	TGTGCCAGCAGCTTTGGGGAGGGACCTTACGAGCAGTACTTC	CASSFGEGPYEQYF
TRBV7-8	TRBJ1-3	few	NA	TGTGCCAGCAGCCTGGGCGGGGGGACTGGAAACACCATATATTTT	CASSLGGGTGNTIYF
TRBV20-1	TRBJ2-5	NA	NA	TGCAGTGCTAGAGATCGGGGGACAATCCAAGAGACCCAGTACTTC	CSARDRGTIQETQYF
TRBV18	TRBJ2-7	NA	NA	TGTGCCAGCTCACCACCGGGACATACGTACGAGCAGTACTTC	CASSPPGHTYEQYF
TRBV6-5	TRBJ2-2	few	NA	TGTGCCAGCAGTTATCCCATCCCTCCCGGGGAGCTGTTTTTT	CASSYPIPPGELFF
TRBV11-3	TRBJ2-1	few	NA	TGTGCCAGCAGTTCACCCCAGGGTCGGGCGGCCTCCTACAATGAGCAGTTCTTC	CASSSPQGRAASYNEQFF
TRBV6-4	TRBJ2-1	NA	NA	TGTGCCAGCAGTGACTCTTGGGGATGGGAGCAGTTCTTC	CASSDSWGWEQFF
TRBV19	TRBJ1-4	few	TRBD1	TGTGCCAGTAGTTCGGGACAGCTAAAACTGTTTTTT	CASSSGQLKLFF
TRBV6-5	TRBJ2-5	NA	TRBD2	TGTGCCAGCAAAAACAGAGGACTAGCGAGGGGGGAGACCCAGTACTTC	CASKNRGLARGETQYF
TRBV29-1	TRBJ1-1	few	TRBD1	TGCAGTGCCCGGGCAGGGGGCACTGAAGCTTTCTTT	CSARAGGTEAFF
TRBV19	TRBJ2-2	NA	NA	TGTGCCAGTGGCTACCATGGGGCCGGGGAGCTGTTTTTT	CASGYHGAGELFF
TRBV2	TRBJ2-2	NA	TRBD1	TGTGCCTACAGGGGAGCCGGGGAGCTGTTTTTT	CAYRGAGELFF
TRBV7-3	TRBJ2-1	NA	TRBD2	TGTGCCAGCAGCTTAGATGGACTAGCGGGAGGGGGGTACAATGAGCAGTTCTTC	CASSLDGLAGGGYNEQFF